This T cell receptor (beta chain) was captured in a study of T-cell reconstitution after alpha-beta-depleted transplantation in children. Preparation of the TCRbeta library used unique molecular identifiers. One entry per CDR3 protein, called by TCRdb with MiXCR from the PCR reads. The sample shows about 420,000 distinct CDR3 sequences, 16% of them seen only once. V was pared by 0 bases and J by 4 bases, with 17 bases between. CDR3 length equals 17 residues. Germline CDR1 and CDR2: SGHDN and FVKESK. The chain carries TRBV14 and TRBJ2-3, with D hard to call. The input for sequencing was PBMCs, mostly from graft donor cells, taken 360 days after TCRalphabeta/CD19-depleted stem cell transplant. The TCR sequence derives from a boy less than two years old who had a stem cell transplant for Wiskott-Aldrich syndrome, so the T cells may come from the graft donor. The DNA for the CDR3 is TGTGCCAGCAGCCAAGAAATTAACGGAGTCCCAGCAGATACGCAGTATTTT. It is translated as CASSQEINGVPADTQYF.